The 12 T cell receptor beta chains below all came from one sample that was sequenced in a study of T cells expressing NK-cell markers. Reanalyzing the 5' RACE reads, TCRdb keeps one entry per CDR3 protein, without DNA. This table holds some 410,000 distinct CDR3 sequences. The sequenced material came from blood T cells: a sorted CD56 or NKG2C T cell subset, CD4+ or CD8+ T cells, or bulk PBMC T cells (not recorded which). All receptors derive from a woman aged 18 to 75 in good health.

The chain uses TRBV29-1 and TRBJ2-7; TCRdb reports TRBD1, a call that lacks DNA to check it against. CDR3 size: 12 residues. CDR1 is SQVTM, CDR2 ANQGSEA, per germline. CDR3 in amino acids: CSVGGQGGEQYF.

V and J are TRBV30 and TRBJ2-4. CDR1 GTSNPN and CDR2 SVGIG come from the germline V gene (reference sequence). There are 14 residues in the CDR3. CDR3 amino acids: CAWTGQIAKNIQYF.

The rearrangement links TRBV6-2 or TRBV6-3 to TRBJ1-6. CDR3 length equals 12 residues. Germline CDR1 reads MNHEY; CDR2 reads SVGEGT. The chain's CDR3 is CASRDEPSPLHF.

The gene calls are TRBV7-2 and TRBJ2-7. CDR1 and CDR2 (germline): SGHTA, FQGNSA. This CDR3 region has 14 residues. The CDR3 sequence is CASSLADSSYEQYF.

The chain is built from TRBV11-2 and TRBJ2-2; TCRdb returns TRBD1, unconfirmable since there is no DNA. CDR1 is SGHAT, CDR2 FQNNGV, per germline. This CDR3 has 16 residues. CDR3 protein: CASNLRGGKNTGELFF.

This rearrangement joins TRBV7-9 to TRBJ2-3. Germline CDR1 is SEHNR and CDR2 is FQNEAQ (reference sequence). This CDR3 has 15 residues. CDR3 amino acids: CASSPPKEWVDTQYF.

The chain combines TRBV25-1 with TRBJ1-5. The germline gives CDR1 MGHDK, CDR2 SYGVNS. The CDR3 is 13 residues long. CDR3 loop: CASSGLGNQPQHF.

The chain combines TRBV5-5 with TRBJ1-2. The length of the CDR3 is 16 residues. Germline CDR1 is SGHKS and CDR2 is YYEKEE (reference sequence). The CDR3 region is CASSFGSAATYYGYTF. The full variable domain, rest sourced from reference TRBV5-5 and TRBJ1-2, is DAGVTQSPTHLIKTRGQQVTLRCSPISGHKSVSWYQQVLGQGPQFIFQYYEKEERGRGNFPDRFSARQFPNYSSELNVNALLLGDSALYLCASSFGSAATYYGYTFGSGTRLTVV.

The genes are TRBV5-3 and TRBJ2-1; there is no DNA to check the TCRdb D call of TRBD2. TRBV5-3 is known as an ORF, though its function is uncertain. This CDR3 spans 18 amino acids. CDR3 loop: CARSLAWLAGGPDNEQFF.

This chain connects TRBV6-5 to TRBJ2-2. Looked up from germline, CDR1 is MNHEY and CDR2 is SVGAGI. The CDR3 runs 14 residues. The CDR3 loop is CASSSKWDAGELFF.

V and J are TRBV3-1 and TRBJ2-7; TCRdb's D call, TRBD1, is unchecked because there is no DNA. CDR3 size: 13 residues. Germline V gives CDR1 LGHDT, CDR2 YNNKEL (reference sequence). This CDR3 is CASSQTGEVEQYF.

This chain links TRBV29-1 with TRBJ1-1; as DNA is missing, the TRBD1 call by TCRdb cannot be tested. Germline CDR1 and CDR2: SQVTM and ANQGSEA. There are 12 residues in the CDR3. CDR3 protein: CSGNQGNTEAFF.